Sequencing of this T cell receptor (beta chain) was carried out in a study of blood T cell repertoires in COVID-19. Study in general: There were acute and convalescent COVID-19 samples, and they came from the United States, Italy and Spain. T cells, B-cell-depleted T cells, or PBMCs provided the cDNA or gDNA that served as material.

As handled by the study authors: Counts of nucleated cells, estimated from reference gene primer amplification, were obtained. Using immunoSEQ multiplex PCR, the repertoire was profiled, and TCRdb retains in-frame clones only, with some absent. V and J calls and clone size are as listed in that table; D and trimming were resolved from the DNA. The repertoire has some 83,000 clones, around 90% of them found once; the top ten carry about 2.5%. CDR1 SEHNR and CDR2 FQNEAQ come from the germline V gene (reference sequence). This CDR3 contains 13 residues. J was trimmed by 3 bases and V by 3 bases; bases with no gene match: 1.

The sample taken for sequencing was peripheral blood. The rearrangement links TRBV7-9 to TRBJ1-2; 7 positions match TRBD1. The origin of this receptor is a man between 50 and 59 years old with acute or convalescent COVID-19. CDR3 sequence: CASSFGTDYGYTF. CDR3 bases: TGTGCCAGCAGCTTCGGGACAGACTATGGCTACACCTTC.